This is a list of T cell receptor beta chains from one sample in a study of OX40 agonist ivuxolimab in advanced cancers. TCRdb's table, derived via immunoSEQ multiplex PCR, lists solely in-frame clones and lacks some. The repertoire holds about 100,000 clones, 90% seen once, with around 1.6% in the top ten. The starting material was CD4+ or CD8+ T cells sorted from blood, obtained in a trial of the OX40 agonist ivuxolimab. These receptors were taken from an adult with an advanced solid tumor such as melanoma, head and neck, liver or kidney cancer. CDR3s include the opening cysteine and the closing phenylalanine or tryptophan. The order of the fields is CDR3 protein, CDR3 DNA, J gene, D gene, V gene, clone size, CDR3 length. D genes are given only for firm matches. Only some rows state a clone size, as once, few, many or a class for expanded clones.

CDR3aa: CASSSRLAGSNEQFF
CDR3nt: TGTGCCAGCAGCTCCAGACTAGCGGGGTCGAATGAGCAGTTCTTC
j_gene: TRBJ2-1
d_gene: TRBD2
v_gene: TRBV11-3
abundance: NA
len: 15

CDR3aa: CASSQTGGGSSYEQYF
CDR3nt: TGCGCCAGCAGCCAAACAGGGGGCGGAAGCTCCTACGAGCAGTACTTC
j_gene: TRBJ2-7
d_gene: TRBD1
v_gene: TRBV4-1
abundance: NA
len: 16

CDR3aa: CASNLRAVANYGYTF
CDR3nt: TGTGCCAGCAATCTACGCGCAGTGGCGAACTATGGCTACACCTTC
j_gene: TRBJ1-2
d_gene: NA
v_gene: TRBV21-1
abundance: NA
len: 15

CDR3aa: CASSLVGEAGNQPQHF
CDR3nt: TGTGCCAGCAGCTTAGTGGGGGAGGCGGGCAATCAGCCCCAGCATTTT
j_gene: TRBJ1-5
d_gene: NA
v_gene: TRBV7-2
abundance: NA
len: 16

CDR3aa: CSVSLALSTDTQYF
CDR3nt: TGCAGCGTCTCACTAGCCTTAAGCACAGATACGCAGTATTTT
j_gene: TRBJ2-3
d_gene: NA
v_gene: TRBV29-1
abundance: NA
len: 14

CDR3aa: CASSQDGGIGNQPQHF
CDR3nt: TGCGCCAGCAGCCAAGATGGAGGTATTGGCAATCAGCCCCAGCATTTT
j_gene: TRBJ1-5
d_gene: NA
v_gene: TRBV4-1
abundance: NA
len: 16

CDR3aa: CASSLGLAGEQFF
CDR3nt: TGTGCCAGCAGCTTAGGACTAGCGGGGGAGCAGTTCTTC
j_gene: TRBJ2-1
d_gene: TRBD2
v_gene: TRBV7-2
abundance: once
len: 13

CDR3aa: CASSLGPGTHRGQFF
CDR3nt: TGTGCCAGCAGCTTAGGCCCCGGGACTCACCGGGGGCAGTTCTTC
j_gene: TRBJ2-1
d_gene: NA
v_gene: TRBV7-2
abundance: NA
len: 15

CDR3aa: CASSSQWQADQPQHF
CDR3nt: TGTGCCAGCAGCTCTCAGTGGCAGGCCGATCAGCCCCAGCATTTT
j_gene: TRBJ1-5
d_gene: NA
v_gene: TRBV5-5
abundance: NA
len: 15

CDR3aa: CASSLAYSYSDNNEQFF
CDR3nt: TGTGCCAGCAGCTTAGCATATTCGTACTCGGACAACAATGAGCAGTTCTTC
j_gene: TRBJ2-1
d_gene: NA
v_gene: TRBV11-1
abundance: once
len: 17

CDR3aa: CASSETTNEQFF
CDR3nt: TGTGCCAGCAGTGAAACTACCAATGAGCAGTTCTTC
j_gene: TRBJ2-1
d_gene: NA
v_gene: TRBV2
abundance: NA
len: 12

CDR3aa: CASSLDHSSYNEQFF
CDR3nt: TGTGCCAGCAGCTTGGACCACAGTTCCTACAATGAGCAGTTCTTC
j_gene: TRBJ2-1
d_gene: NA
v_gene: TRBV5-4
abundance: NA
len: 15

CDR3aa: CASSYLGLTQETQYF
CDR3nt: TGTGCCAGTAGTTATCTCGGACTGACTCAAGAGACCCAGTACTTC
j_gene: TRBJ2-5
d_gene: NA
v_gene: TRBV19
abundance: NA
len: 15

CDR3aa: CAISGLAGPGQGETQYF
CDR3nt: TGTGCCATCAGTGGACTAGCGGGGCCAGGGCAGGGAGAGACCCAGTACTTC
j_gene: TRBJ2-5
d_gene: TRBD2
v_gene: TRBV10-3
abundance: NA
len: 17

CDR3aa: CAIRPRVGGTGELFF
CDR3nt: TGTGCCATCAGGCCCAGAGTAGGAGGCACCGGGGAGCTGTTTTTT
j_gene: TRBJ2-2
d_gene: NA
v_gene: TRBV10-3
abundance: NA
len: 15

CDR3aa: CASSEGGRTANEQFF
CDR3nt: TGTGCCAGCAGTGAGGGCGGGAGGACGGCCAATGAGCAGTTCTTC
j_gene: TRBJ2-1
d_gene: TRBD2
v_gene: TRBV25-1
abundance: NA
len: 15

CDR3aa: CASSLVGTAQETQYF
CDR3nt: TGTGCCAGCAGCTTAGTAGGGACGGCCCAAGAGACCCAGTACTTC
j_gene: TRBJ2-5
d_gene: NA
v_gene: TRBV7-2
abundance: NA
len: 15

CDR3aa: CAISGSGQGNQPQHF
CDR3nt: TGTGCCATCAGTGGCTCGGGACAGGGCAATCAGCCCCAGCATTTT
j_gene: TRBJ1-5
d_gene: TRBD1
v_gene: TRBV10-3
abundance: NA
len: 15

CDR3aa: CASGPGEISYEQYF
CDR3nt: TGTGCCAGCGGCCCTGGGGAGATCTCCTACGAGCAGTACTTC
j_gene: TRBJ2-7
d_gene: NA
v_gene: TRBV25-1
abundance: NA
len: 14

CDR3aa: CASSSTFWGGEIYEQYF
CDR3nt: TGCGCCAGCAGCTCGACCTTTTGGGGCGGCGAAATTTACGAGCAGTACTTC
j_gene: TRBJ2-7
d_gene: NA
v_gene: TRBV5-1
abundance: NA
len: 17

CDR3aa: CASSDRDRQGPATEAFF
CDR3nt: TGCGCCAGCAGTGACAGGGACCGACAGGGGCCGGCCACTGAAGCTTTCTTT
j_gene: TRBJ1-1
d_gene: TRBD1
v_gene: TRBV5-1
abundance: NA
len: 17

CDR3aa: CASRDTGDNQPQHF
CDR3nt: TGTGCCAGCAGAGATACAGGAGACAATCAGCCCCAGCATTTT
j_gene: TRBJ1-5
d_gene: NA
v_gene: TRBV6-6
abundance: NA
len: 14

CDR3aa: CASSSGGHFSYEQYF
CDR3nt: TGTGCCAGTAGTTCAGGGGGCCACTTCTCCTACGAGCAGTACTTC
j_gene: TRBJ2-7
d_gene: TRBD1
v_gene: TRBV19
abundance: NA
len: 15

CDR3aa: CASSMLGGDTEAFF
CDR3nt: TGTGCCAGTAGTATGCTCGGCGGGGACACTGAAGCTTTCTTT
j_gene: TRBJ1-1
d_gene: NA
v_gene: TRBV19
abundance: NA
len: 14